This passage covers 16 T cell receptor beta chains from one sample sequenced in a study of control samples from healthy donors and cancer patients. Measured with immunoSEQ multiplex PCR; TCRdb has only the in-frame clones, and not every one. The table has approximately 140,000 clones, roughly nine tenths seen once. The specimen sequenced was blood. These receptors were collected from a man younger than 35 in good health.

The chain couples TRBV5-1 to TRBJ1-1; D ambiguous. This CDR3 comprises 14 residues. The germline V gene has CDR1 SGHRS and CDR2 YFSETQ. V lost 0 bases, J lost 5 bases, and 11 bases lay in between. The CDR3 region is CASSLARPGTEAFF. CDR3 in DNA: TGCGCCAGCAGCTTGGCCCGCCCGGGTACTGAAGCTTTCTTT.

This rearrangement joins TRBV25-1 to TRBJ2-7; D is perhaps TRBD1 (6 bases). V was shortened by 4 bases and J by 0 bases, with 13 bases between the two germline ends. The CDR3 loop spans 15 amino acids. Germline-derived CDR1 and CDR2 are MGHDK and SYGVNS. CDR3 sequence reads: CASSVDSSNSYEQYF. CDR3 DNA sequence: TGTGCCAGCAGTGTGGACAGCTCTAACTCCTACGAGCAGTACTTC.

CDR3 in amino acids: CASSQPPNGGGTYEQYF. The CDR3 coding sequence is TGTGCCAGCAGCCAGCCACCCAATGGGGGGGGTACCTACGAGCAGTACTTC. The rearrangement uses TRBV5-7 and TRBJ2-7; TRBD2 agrees at 7 bases. TRBV5-7 is known as an ORF, though its function is uncertain. The CDR3 runs 17 residues. The junction had 15 bases not matched to a gene; V was cut back by 4 bases and J by 2 bases.

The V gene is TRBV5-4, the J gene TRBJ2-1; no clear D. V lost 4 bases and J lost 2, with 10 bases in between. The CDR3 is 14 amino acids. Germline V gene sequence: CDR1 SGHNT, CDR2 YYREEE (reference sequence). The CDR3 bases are TGTGCCAGCAGCCCCCGTTCCACCTACAATGAGCAGTTCTTC. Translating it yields CASSPRSTYNEQFF.

CDR3 loop: CASRQGVPSGNTIYF. The CDR3 region has the DNA TGTGCCAGCAGACAGGGAGTGCCCTCTGGAAACACCATATATTTT. The chain recombines TRBV2 with TRBJ1-3, with a tentative D call TRBD1 (6 bases). The length of the CDR3 is 15 residues. The V gene lost 6 bases and the J gene lost 0 bases, with 12 bases spanning the gap. Germline loops: CDR1 SNHLY, CDR2 FYNNEI.

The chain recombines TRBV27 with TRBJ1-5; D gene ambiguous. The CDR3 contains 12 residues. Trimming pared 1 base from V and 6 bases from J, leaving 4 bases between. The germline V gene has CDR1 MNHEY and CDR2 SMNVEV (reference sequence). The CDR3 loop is CASSLWGQPQHF. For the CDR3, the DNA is TGTGCCAGCAGTTTATGGGGTCAGCCCCAGCATTTT.

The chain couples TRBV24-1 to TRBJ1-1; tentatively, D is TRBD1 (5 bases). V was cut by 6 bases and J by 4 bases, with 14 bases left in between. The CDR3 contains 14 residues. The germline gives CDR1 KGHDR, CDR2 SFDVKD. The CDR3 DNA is TGTGCCACCAGTCTTACCAGGGAGGGCACTGAAGCTTTCTTT. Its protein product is CATSLTREGTEAFF.

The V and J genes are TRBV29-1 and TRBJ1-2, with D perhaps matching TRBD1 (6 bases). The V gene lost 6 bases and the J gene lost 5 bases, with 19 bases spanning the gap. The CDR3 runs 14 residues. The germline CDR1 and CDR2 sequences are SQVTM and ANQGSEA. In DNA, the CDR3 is TGCAGCGTACTAAAAATCAGGGGTTCTTATGGCTACACCTTC. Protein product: CSVLKIRGSYGYTF.

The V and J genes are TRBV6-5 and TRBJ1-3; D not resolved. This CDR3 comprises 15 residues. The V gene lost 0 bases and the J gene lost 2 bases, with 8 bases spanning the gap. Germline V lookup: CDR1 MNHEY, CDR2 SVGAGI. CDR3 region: CASSYSTGAGNTIYF. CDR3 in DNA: TGTGCCAGCAGTTACTCAACCGGGGCTGGAAACACCATATATTTT.

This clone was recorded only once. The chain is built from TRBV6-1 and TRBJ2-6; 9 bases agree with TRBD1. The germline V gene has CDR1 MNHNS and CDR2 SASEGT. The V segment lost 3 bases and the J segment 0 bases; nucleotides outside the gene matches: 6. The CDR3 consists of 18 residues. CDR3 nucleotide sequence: TGTGCCAGCAGTGAGTACAGGGGGCCGAGCTCTGGGGCCAACGTCCTGACTTTC. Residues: CASSEYRGPSSGANVLTF.

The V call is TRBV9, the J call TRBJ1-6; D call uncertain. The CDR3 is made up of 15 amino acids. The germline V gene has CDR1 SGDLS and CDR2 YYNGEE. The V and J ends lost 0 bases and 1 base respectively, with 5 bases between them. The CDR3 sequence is CASSVVGSYNSPLHF. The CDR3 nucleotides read TGTGCCAGCAGCGTAGTGGGGTCCTATAATTCACCCCTCCACTTT. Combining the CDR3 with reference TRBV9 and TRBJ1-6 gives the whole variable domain DSGVTQTPKHLITATGQRVTLRCSPRSGDLSVYWYQQSLDQGLQFLIQYYNGEERAKGNILERFSAQQFPDLHSELNLSSLELGDSALYFCASSVVGSYNSPLHFGNGTRLTVT.

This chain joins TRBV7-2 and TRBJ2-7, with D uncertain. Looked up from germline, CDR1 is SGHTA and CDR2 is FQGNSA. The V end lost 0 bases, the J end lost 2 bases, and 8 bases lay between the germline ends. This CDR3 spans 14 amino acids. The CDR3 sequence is CASSLATGTYEQYF. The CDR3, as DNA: TGTGCCAGCAGCTTAGCCACGGGTACCTACGAGCAGTACTTC.

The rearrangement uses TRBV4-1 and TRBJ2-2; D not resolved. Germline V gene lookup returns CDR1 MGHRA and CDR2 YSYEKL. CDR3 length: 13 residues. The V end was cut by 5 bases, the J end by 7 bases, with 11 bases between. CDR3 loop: CASSATLVGELFF. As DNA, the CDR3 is TGCGCCAGCAGCGCTACTCTGGTCGGGGAGCTGTTTTTT.

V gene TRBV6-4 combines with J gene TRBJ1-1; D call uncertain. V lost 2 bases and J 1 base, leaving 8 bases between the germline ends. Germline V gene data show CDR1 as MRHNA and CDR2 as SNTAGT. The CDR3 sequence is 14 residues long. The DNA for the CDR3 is TGTGCCAGCAGTGACGGGTCCGAGAACACTGAAGCTTTCTTT. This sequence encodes CASSDGSENTEAFF.

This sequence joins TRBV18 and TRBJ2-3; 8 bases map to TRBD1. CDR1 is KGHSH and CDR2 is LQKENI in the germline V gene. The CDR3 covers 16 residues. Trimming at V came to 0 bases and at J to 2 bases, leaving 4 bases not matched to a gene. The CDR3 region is CASSPPTGDPTDTQYF. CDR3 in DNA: TGTGCCAGCTCACCACCGACAGGGGACCCCACAGATACGCAGTATTTT.

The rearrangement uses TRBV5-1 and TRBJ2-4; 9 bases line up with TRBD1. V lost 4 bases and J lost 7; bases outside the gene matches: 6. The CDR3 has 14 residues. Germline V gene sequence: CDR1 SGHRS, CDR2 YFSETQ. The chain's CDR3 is CASSPGTGSNIQYF. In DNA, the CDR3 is TGCGCCAGCAGCCCAGGGACAGGGAGCAACATTCAGTACTTC.